What follows are 23 T cell receptor beta chains derived from one specimen sequenced in a study of technical replicates of blood from a handful of donors (dated by TCRdb to 2017 to 2019). Receptor amplification or capture employed the immunoSEQ multiplex PCR assay. Not all clones reach the TCRdb copy of this immuneACCESS table, which keeps in-frame sequences only. Checked studies attribute under half of the gap to unresolved V genes and leave the rest unexplained. The sample contains around 83,000 clones, 94% of them found a single time. Around 0.25% of the sample lies in the top ten. The material sequenced was T cells isolated from PBMCs. The receptors stem from a human donor in good health.

V and J are TRBV2 and TRBJ2-3; 15 bases align to TRBD2. This CDR3 comprises 15 residues. Germline V gene sequence: CDR1 SNHLY, CDR2 FYNNEI. Losses at the gene ends were 6 bases for V and 6 bases for J; bases not matched to a gene: 4. Here the CDR3 DNA reads TGTGCCAGCAGGACCGGGACTAGCGGGGGGGATACGCAGTATTTT. Translating it yields CASRTGTSGGDTQYF.

The V gene is TRBV5-6, the J gene TRBJ2-7, with a tentative D call TRBD1 (5 bases). V was cut by 7 bases and J by 6 bases, with 26 bases left in between. Germline CDR1 reads SGHDT; CDR2 reads YYEEEE. The CDR3 is 16 residues long. CDR3 DNA sequence: TGTGCCAGCGGGCTTTTTCAGACAGCAACCCCCTCCGAGCAGTACTTC. The encoded protein is CASGLFQTATPSEQYF.

This clone was counted a single time. This chain links TRBV19 with TRBJ1-1, with D uncertain. This CDR3 has 14 amino acids. Per the germline V gene, CDR1 is LNHDA and CDR2 is SQIVND (reference sequence). Trimming left V 7 bases short and J 3 bases short, with 15 bases between. The CDR3 loop reads CASIGGGVYTEAFF. The DNA of the CDR3 is TGTGCCAGTATCGGCGGCGGGGTTTACACTGAAGCTTTCTTT.

J is TRBJ1-6 and V is TRBV2; D may be TRBD1 (5 bases). The length of the CDR3 is 13 residues. CDR1 and CDR2 (germline): SNHLY, FYNNEI. The V end lost 7 bases, the J end lost 7 bases, and 11 bases lay between the germline ends. CDR3 in DNA: TGTGCCAGCATTATGACAGCAAATTCACCCCTCCACTTT. It is translated as CASIMTANSPLHF.

This chain connects TRBV15 to TRBJ1-3, with a weak D call TRBD1 (6 bases). Per germline, CDR1 LNHNV and CDR2 YYDKDF (reference sequence). There are 16 residues in the CDR3. Trimming removed 6 bases at V and 4 bases at J, with 19 bases between. The CDR3 DNA is TGTGCCACCAGTACCTCAGGGGCGTTCAAAGGAAACACCATATATTTT. Its protein is CATSTSGAFKGNTIYF.

This chain connects TRBV5-1 to TRBJ2-1, with 7 bases fitting TRBD2. Losses at the gene ends were 4 bases for V and 4 bases for J; bases not matched to a gene: 5. The CDR3 spans 14 residues. Germline loops: CDR1 SGHRS, CDR2 YFSETQ. The CDR3 region has the DNA TGCGCCAGCAGCCTGACTAGCCCTTACAATGAGCAGTTCTTC. Translation gives CASSLTSPYNEQFF.

J is TRBJ2-7 and V is TRBV14; the match to TRBD1 covers 9 bases. Germline V gene lookup returns CDR1 SGHDN and CDR2 FVKESK. The CDR3 loop spans 15 amino acids. The V segment lost 4 bases and the J segment 7 bases; nucleotides outside the gene matches: 11. CDR3 sequence: CASSLGTGRLGEQYF. The CDR3 DNA follows: TGTGCCAGCAGCCTTGGGACAGGGCGACTGGGGGAGCAGTACTTC.

The genes are TRBV14 and TRBJ2-7; 7 positions agree with TRBD1. The CDR3 loop spans 15 amino acids. Germline trimming cut 1 base from V and 3 bases from J; bases unmatched to any gene: 6. Germline CDR1 reads SGHDN; CDR2 reads FVKESK. As DNA, the CDR3 is TGTGCCAGCAGCCAAGTATTAGGGACAGACTACGAGCAGTACTTC. This encodes CASSQVLGTDYEQYF.

In DNA, the CDR3 is TGCAGCGTCGGAACGGGACAGGGGACTCAGCCCCAGCATTTT. It is translated as CSVGTGQGTQPQHF. The chain employs TRBV29-1 and TRBJ1-5, with TRBD1 identical over 10 bases. Looked up from germline, CDR1 is SQVTM and CDR2 is ANQGSEA. Germline trimming cut 6 bases from V and 6 bases from J; bases unmatched to any gene: 8. This CDR3 spans 14 amino acids.

The chain couples TRBV6-1 to TRBJ2-1; 9 bases agree with TRBD2. V lost 6 bases and J lost 4; bases outside the gene matches: 7. The length of the CDR3 is 15 residues. Germline values: CDR1 MNHNS, CDR2 SASEGT. The CDR3 DNA reads as TGTGCCAGCAGGAGACTAGCGGATTATTACAATGAGCAGTTCTTC. Encoded protein: CASRRLADYYNEQFF.

The chain uses TRBV6-1 and TRBJ2-7, with TRBD1 identical over 8 bases. CDR1 is MNHNS and CDR2 is SASEGT in the germline V gene. The CDR3 contains 16 residues. J gave up 3 bases and V 2 bases, and 9 bases lay outside the gene matches. This chain's CDR3 is CASSESPTGAIYEQYF. CDR3 nucleotides: TGTGCCAGCAGTGAAAGTCCGACAGGGGCGATCTACGAGCAGTACTTC.

The gene calls are TRBV6-4 and TRBJ2-1; 13 nucleotides align to TRBD2. V lost 2 bases to trimming and J lost 7 bases; unmatched junction nucleotides: 2. The germline V gene has CDR1 MRHNA and CDR2 SNTAGT. The CDR3 extends over 15 amino acids. CDR3: CASSDGTSGTNEQFF. For the CDR3, the DNA is TGTGCCAGCAGTGACGGGACTAGCGGGACTAATGAGCAGTTCTTC.

The CDR3: CASSLNGLAGDEQYF. The CDR3 nucleotides are TGTGCCAGCAGTTTGAACGGACTAGCGGGGGACGAGCAGTACTTC. The chain employs TRBV11-3 and TRBJ2-7, with TRBD2 matching 13 bases. Per the germline V gene, CDR1 is SGHNT and CDR2 is YENEEA. This CDR3 comprises 15 residues. The trim removed 6 bases at V and 5 bases at J, leaving 7 bases unmatched.

The gene calls are TRBV30 and TRBJ2-2, with 11 bases fitting TRBD1. The CDR3 runs to 14 residues. V shed 3 bases, J shed 6 bases, and the junction held 3 bases outside the gene matches. Germline lookup yields CDR1 GTSNPN and CDR2 SVGIG (reference sequence). The CDR3 DNA follows: TGTGCCTGGAGACCGGGACAGGGGGCCGGGGAGCTGTTTTTT. It specifies CAWRPGQGAGELFF.

J is TRBJ2-3 and V is TRBV10-3; TRBD2 matches 9 bases. Losses at the gene ends were 2 bases for V and 2 bases for J; bases not matched to a gene: 8. CDR1 and CDR2 (germline): ENHRY, SYGVKD. CDR3 length equals 17 residues. The CDR3, as DNA: TGTGCCATCAGTGAGGCAGACGCGGGGGGGAACACAGATACGCAGTATTTT. It yields the protein CAISEADAGGNTDTQYF.

V usage is TRBV9 and J usage is TRBJ2-3; 7 bases line up with TRBD1. The CDR3 is made up of 15 amino acids. CDR1 and CDR2 from the germline V gene are SGDLS and YYNGEE. The junction had 5 bases not matched to a gene; V was cut back by 4 bases and J by 0 bases. CDR3 loop: CASSPGTASTDTQYF. In DNA form, the CDR3 reads TGTGCCAGCAGCCCAGGGACAGCTAGCACAGATACGCAGTATTTT. The full variable domain, in which reference TRBV9 and TRBJ2-3 provide the parts outside the CDR3, is DSGVTQTPKHLITATGQRVTLRCSPRSGDLSVYWYQQSLDQGLQFLIQYYNGEERAKGNILERFSAQQFPDLHSELNLSSLELGDSALYFCASSPGTASTDTQYFGPGTRLTVL.

The chain is built from TRBV28 and TRBJ2-1; D unclear. Looked up from germline, CDR1 is MDHEN and CDR2 is SYDVKM. Trimming pared 2 bases from V and 10 bases from J, leaving 6 bases between. The CDR3 totals 11 residues. In DNA, the CDR3 is TGTGCCAGCAGTTTACATGTGGAGCAGTTCTTC. Amino acids: CASSLHVEQFF.

The V and J genes are TRBV5-1 and TRBJ1-5; D gene unclear. Germline-derived CDR1 and CDR2 are SGHRS and YFSETQ. The CDR3 consists of 15 residues. Trimming left V 2 bases short and J 1 base short, with 10 bases between. The DNA for the CDR3 is TGCGCCAGCAGCTTAGGTCCGGAGAGCAATCAGCCCCAGCATTTT. Its protein is CASSLGPESNQPQHF.

The V and J genes are TRBV5-4 and TRBJ1-1, with TRBD1 as a possible D gene (6 bases). There are 15 residues in the CDR3. Trimming left V 3 bases short and J 0 bases short, with 12 bases between. The germline V gene has CDR1 SGHNT and CDR2 YYREEE (reference sequence). CDR3 DNA sequence: TGTGCCAGCAGCTCCGACAGGTCTATGAACACTGAAGCTTTCTTT. It encodes CASSSDRSMNTEAFF.

The genes are TRBV7-3 and TRBJ1-2; TRBD1 agrees at 10 bases. CDR1 is SGHTA and CDR2 is FQGTGA in the germline V gene. The CDR3 has 14 residues. The junction had 1 base not matched to a gene; V was cut back by 2 bases and J by 4 bases. In nucleotides, the CDR3 is TGTGCCAGCAGCTTAGGGACAGGGGTCTATGGCTACACCTTC. Amino acids: CASSLGTGVYGYTF.

CDR3 coding DNA: TGCGCCAGCAGCTTGGAAGGTTTGGGGGCCAGCACAGATACGCAGTATTTT. Amino acids: CASSLEGLGASTDTQYF. This rearrangement joins TRBV5-1 to TRBJ2-3; a weak D match, TRBD1 (6 bases). The V end was cut by 0 bases, the J end by 0 bases, with 14 bases between. The germline CDR1 and CDR2 sequences are SGHRS and YFSETQ. CDR3 length equals 17 residues. Full variable domain (outside the CDR3, taken from reference TRBV5-1 and TRBJ2-3): KAGVTQTPRYLIKTRGQQVTLSCSPISGHRSVSWYQQTPGQGLQFLFEYFSETQRNKGNFPGRFSGRQFSNSRSEMNVSTLELGDSALYLCASSLEGLGASTDTQYFGPGTRLTVL.

The genes are TRBV2 and TRBJ2-4, with a weak D call TRBD2 (5 bases). CDR1 is SNHLY and CDR2 is FYNNEI in the germline V gene. The CDR3 contains 15 residues. Trimming removed 4 bases from V and 0 bases from J, with 10 bases in between. The CDR3 DNA follows: TGTGCCAGCAGTGGGCTAGCACTAGCCAAAAACATTCAGTACTTC. This codes for CASSGLALAKNIQYF.

This clone showed up just once. V gene TRBV7-9 combines with J gene TRBJ2-1; 8 bases map to TRBD1. Trimming took 5 bases from V and 4 from J; bases not matched to a gene: 13. This CDR3 region has 17 residues. Germline CDR1 and CDR2: SEHNR and FQNEAQ (reference sequence). CDR3: CASSHRTGKRQYNEQFF. DNA for the CDR3: TGTGCCAGCAGCCACAGGACAGGGAAAAGACAGTACAATGAGCAGTTCTTC.